Listed here are 30 T cell receptor beta chains from one sample, sequenced in a study of human T cells and chemical hapten exposure (dated by TCRdb to about 2021). Libraries were built with RACE. The instrument given in TCRdb is NextSeq 500. TCRdb applied fastp at Q25 and MiXCR to the public reads, then kept only in-frame beta chains. For every CDR3 protein sequence, its rows merge into one entry that carries the most common genes and DNA. This sample gives some 380,000 distinct CDR3 sequences in total; roughly 4.8% of them show up just once. Clones ranked in the top ten supply 2% to 2.5% of the sample. The intended sense of this specimen's time point label: patch test 1, 2 weeks after DPC sensitization. Sample treatment or condition, as interpreted from the label and publication: therapeutic diphenylcyclopropenone sensitization with weekly scalp DPC. The input for sequencing was whole blood, taken in connection with sensitization to the hapten diphenylcyclopropenone (DPC). The receptors stem from a woman aged 45-60 years with alopecia areata. Some clones in this sample may be carry-over from other donors' samples.

This clonotype showed up many times. The J gene is TRBJ2-5, the V gene TRBV9; unclear D gene. The germline gives CDR1 SGDLS, CDR2 YYNGEE. The CDR3 extends over 14 amino acids. Between the trimmed V and J ends, which lost 0 bases and 2 bases, there was a span of 8 bases. The CDR3 region is CASSVEVMQETQYF. The DNA of the CDR3 is TGTGCCAGCAGCGTAGAAGTGATGCAAGAGACCCAGTACTTC.

This clonotype was seen a handful of times. This chain connects TRBV9 to TRBJ2-3, with TRBD2 identical over 11 bases. Germline trimming cut 4 bases from V and 4 bases from J; bases unmatched to any gene: 8. CDR1 is SGDLS, CDR2 YYNGEE, per germline. CDR3 length: 16 amino acids. The chain's CDR3 is CASSSYSGGAPDTQYF. The CDR3 bases are TGTGCCAGCAGCTCATATAGCGGGGGGGCCCCAGATACGCAGTATTTT.

This clonotype has more than one count but fewer than ten. V is TRBV7-8 and J is TRBJ1-6; 7 nucleotides agree with TRBD1. With V trimmed by 3 bases and J by 5 bases, 4 bases remained unmatched. This CDR3 region has 15 residues. The germline V gene encodes CDR1 SGHVS and CDR2 FQNEAQ. CDR3 in amino acids: CASSFSGTDNSPLHF. CDR3 DNA: TGTGCCAGCAGCTTTTCCGGGACAGATAATTCACCCCTCCACTTT. Full variable domain (remainder filled in from reference TRBV7-8 and TRBJ1-6): GAGVSQSPRYKVAKRGQDVALRCDPISGHVSLFWYQQALGQGPEFLTYFQNEAQLDKSGLPSDRFFAERPEGSVSTLKIQRTQQEDSAVYLCASSFSGTDNSPLHFGNGTRLTVT.

This clonotype was detected many times. The gene calls are TRBV20-1 and TRBJ2-3; D not certain. Germline lookup yields CDR1 DFQATT and CDR2 SNEGSKA (reference sequence). Trimming took off 4 bases at V and 0 bases at J, with 17 bases between the two ends. CDR3 length: 16 residues. The CDR3 protein is CSATSRAPLSTDTQYF. The CDR3 nucleotides are TGCAGTGCTACCTCTAGGGCACCCCTTAGCACAGATACGCAGTATTTT.

This clonotype was recorded a few times. This chain uses TRBV11-2 with TRBJ1-4; a possible D gene is TRBD1 (5 bases). The CDR3 is 15 amino acids. The germline CDR1 and CDR2 sequences are SGHAT and FQNNGV. V lost 4 bases to trimming and J lost 2 bases, with 11 bases between them. CDR3 in amino acids: CASSSTGLTNEKLFF. For the CDR3, the DNA is TGTGCCAGCAGCTCCACGGGGCTCACTAATGAAAAACTGTTTTTT. The whole variable domain, filled in from reference TRBV11-2 and TRBJ1-4, reads EAGVAQSPRYKIIEKRQSVAFWCNPISGHATLYWYQQILGQGPKLLIQFQNNGVVDDSQLPKDRFSAERLKGVDSTLKIQPAKLEDSAVYLCASSSTGLTNEKLFFGSGTQLSVL.

This clonotype appeared many times. The chain recombines TRBV23-1 with TRBJ1-1; D is unresolved. TRBV23-1 counts as an open reading frame of uncertain function. With 0 bases removed from V and 6 bases from J, the gap between germline ends came to 8 bases. There are 13 residues in the CDR3. CDR3 residues: CASSQSGRSEAFF. The CDR3 DNA follows: TGCGCCAGCAGTCAATCAGGGAGATCTGAAGCTTTCTTT.

This clonotype was detected ten times or more. This rearrangement joins TRBV12-3 or TRBV12-4 to TRBJ2-7, with D hard to call. The CDR3 sequence is 13 residues long. V was clipped by 10 bases and J by 5 bases, with 18 bases between them. The CDR3 sequence is CAITESPGDEQYF. The CDR3 DNA is TGTGCCATAACCGAATCCCCGGGCGACGAGCAGTACTTC.

The chain employs TRBV20-1 and TRBJ1-2; possibly TRBD1 for D (5 bases). CDR1 is DFQATT and CDR2 is SNEGSKA in the germline V gene (reference sequence). V lost 3 bases and J 0 bases, leaving 11 bases between the germline ends. This CDR3 spans 14 amino acids. CDR3 protein: CSARFGGSNYGYTF. DNA for the CDR3: TGCAGTGCTAGGTTTGGGGGTTCTAACTATGGCTACACCTTC.

This clonotype has at least ten counts. This chain connects TRBV6-5 to TRBJ2-7; 10 bases line up with TRBD1. V lost 8 bases to trimming and J lost 5 bases; unmatched junction nucleotides: 6. The CDR3 contains 13 residues. Germline values: CDR1 MNHEY, CDR2 SVGAGI. CDR3: CASGGTGDHEQYF. In DNA, the CDR3 is TGTGCCAGCGGCGGGACAGGGGATCACGAGCAGTACTTC.

This clonotype was recorded many times. V and J are TRBV5-6 and TRBJ1-6; possibly TRBD1 for D (6 bases). The CDR3 extends over 18 amino acids. The V gene lost 1 base and the J gene lost 6 bases, with 20 bases spanning the gap. Germline V gene sequence: CDR1 SGHDT, CDR2 YYEEEE. The CDR3 protein is CASSLYVRTDLRNSPLHF. In DNA, the CDR3 is TGTGCCAGCAGCTTGTATGTCCGGACAGATCTCCGTAATTCACCCCTCCACTTT.

This clonotype occurred many times. The rearrangement links TRBV7-2 to TRBJ2-3, with TRBD2 matching 7 bases. CDR1 and CDR2 from the germline V gene are SGHTA and FQGNSA. This CDR3 has 13 amino acids. V was clipped by 5 bases and J by 5 bases; unmatched bases: 4. The CDR3 here is CASSPQRGDTQYF. In DNA form, the CDR3 reads TGTGCCAGCAGCCCGCAGCGGGGAGATACGCAGTATTTT.

The chain uses TRBV19 and TRBJ2-7; the match to TRBD1 covers 8 bases. Unmatched junction bases numbered 10, after V lost 1 base and J lost 2 bases. Germline V lookup: CDR1 LNHDA, CDR2 SQIVND (reference sequence). This CDR3 is 17 amino acids long. The CDR3 region is CASSIGAAGGLPYEQYF. The CDR3 DNA follows: TGTGCCAGTAGTATAGGGGCCGCAGGGGGCCTTCCCTACGAGCAGTACTTC.

The table lists this clonotype with many counts. This chain uses TRBV9 with TRBJ1-5; a possible D gene is TRBD1 (5 bases). The CDR3 totals 15 residues. Per the germline V gene, CDR1 is SGDLS and CDR2 is YYNGEE. The V gene lost 0 bases and the J gene lost 0 bases, with 7 bases spanning the gap. The DNA for the CDR3 is TGTGCCAGCAGCGTAGGGGACTTTAGCAATCAGCCCCAGCATTTT. Translation: CASSVGDFSNQPQHF.

In its sample, this clonotype was seen many times. V usage is TRBV18 and J usage is TRBJ1-1; tentative D call: TRBD1 (5 bases). This CDR3 is 13 amino acids long. V gave up 3 bases and J gave up 4 bases, with 9 bases separating them. Germline assignment: CDR1 KGHSH and CDR2 LQKENI. The chain's CDR3 is CASSPGGLTEAFF. CDR3 sequence (DNA): TGTGCCAGCTCACCGGGGGGACTCACTGAAGCTTTCTTT.

This clonotype appeared a few times. This rearrangement joins TRBV30 to TRBJ1-5; possibly TRBD1 for D (6 bases). The germline V gene encodes CDR1 GTSNPN and CDR2 SVGIG (reference sequence). This CDR3 has 13 residues. Trimming pared 1 base from V and 5 bases from J, leaving 9 bases between. The CDR3 is CAWSDGGDQPQHF. Written as DNA, the CDR3 is TGTGCCTGGAGTGACGGGGGCGATCAGCCCCAGCATTTT.

This clonotype appeared many times. The V and J genes are TRBV27 and TRBJ2-3; D is unclear. CDR1 and CDR2 (germline): MNHEY, SMNVEV (reference sequence). This CDR3 region has 12 residues. Trimming cost V 0 bases and J 5 bases, with 3 bases left between them. Here the CDR3 DNA reads TGTGCCAGCAGTTTATCGAAAGATACGCAGTATTTT. This encodes CASSLSKDTQYF.

The rearrangement links TRBV30 to TRBJ1-1; tentatively, D is TRBD1 (5 bases). The V gene's germline CDR1 is GTSNPN and CDR2 SVGIG (reference sequence). The CDR3 is made up of 14 amino acids. The V gene lost 2 bases and the J gene lost 2 bases, with 12 bases spanning the gap. The CDR3 protein is CAWSWWGANTEAFF. The CDR3 DNA sequence: TGTGCCTGGAGTTGGTGGGGCGCAAACACTGAAGCTTTCTTT.

This clonotype showed up just a few times. This sequence joins TRBV12-3 or TRBV12-4 and TRBJ2-1, with 9 bases that match TRBD1. The CDR3 has 15 amino acids. V was clipped by 6 bases and J by 5 bases; unmatched bases: 8. CDR3 amino acids: CASSPTGGNNNEQFF. CDR3 DNA sequence: TGTGCCAGCAGCCCCACAGGGGGCAACAACAATGAGCAGTTCTTC.

At least ten counts were recorded for this clonotype. The CDR3 sequence: CASSIQQGRNEKLFF. DNA for the CDR3: TGTGCCAGCAGTATTCAACAGGGGAGGAATGAAAAACTGTTTTTT. The chain recombines TRBV12-3 or TRBV12-4 with TRBJ1-4; TRBD1 matches at 7 bases. The CDR3 is 15 amino acids. Germline trimming cut 5 bases from V and 5 bases from J; bases unmatched to any gene: 8.

This clonotype was seen only a few times. CDR3 in DNA: TGTGCCAGCAGCGTAGAGGGTCGCGACCCAGATACGCAGTATTTT. This codes for CASSVEGRDPDTQYF. V usage is TRBV9 and J usage is TRBJ2-3; D is undetermined. V dropped 0 bases and J dropped 4 bases, with 12 bases sitting between them. The CDR3 has 15 residues. The germline CDR1 and CDR2 sequences are SGDLS and YYNGEE.

In this sample, this clonotype turned up many times. This sequence joins TRBV6-6 and TRBJ2-5; D gene unclear. The germline CDR1 and CDR2 sequences are MNHNY and SVGAGI (reference sequence). V was shortened by 6 bases and J by 9 bases, with 11 bases between the two germline ends. This CDR3 is 11 amino acids long. CDR3 bases: TGTGCCAGCAGCCCGGGTGCCCCCCAGTACTTC. Residues: CASSPGAPQYF.

A word on this clonotype: Possible read error: a much larger clone is one base away. The V call is TRBV28, the J call TRBJ1-6; weak D call: TRBD1 (5 bases). Per germline, CDR1 MDHEN and CDR2 SYDVKM. V lost 6 bases, J lost 8 bases, and 17 bases lay in between. The CDR3 has 15 residues. The CDR3 loop reads CASSPWSWGYSPLHF. The DNA of the CDR3 is TGTGCCAGCAGCCCCTGGTCTTGGGGCTATTCACCCCTCCACTTT.

This clonotype occurred a few times. The chain links TRBV6-4 to TRBJ1-2, with no clear D. Germline V gene data show CDR1 as MRHNA and CDR2 as SNTAGT. V lost 6 bases to trimming and J lost 4 bases, with 18 bases between them. The CDR3 consists of 15 residues. As DNA, the CDR3 is TGTGCCAGCAGCGAAAATGTAGGAAGAGGCTATGGCTACACCTTC. This gives the protein CASSENVGRGYGYTF.

This clonotype was recorded a few times. The rearrangement uses TRBV29-1 and TRBJ2-7; TRBD2 agrees at 12 bases. The CDR3 runs to 19 residues. Trimming took 5 bases from V and 1 from J; bases not matched to a gene: 18. Germline CDR1 reads SQVTM; CDR2 reads ANQGSEA. CDR3 DNA: TGCAGCGTTCTGAAATTCCCGGGACTAGCGGGTACCAAATCCTACGAGCAGTACTTC. This encodes CSVLKFPGLAGTKSYEQYF.

In its sample, this clonotype was seen many times. This chain connects TRBV19 to TRBJ2-1; 7 bases align to TRBD2. Germline V gene sequence: CDR1 LNHDA, CDR2 SQIVND (reference sequence). V lost 4 bases to trimming and J lost 5 bases; unmatched junction nucleotides: 2. CDR3 size: 13 residues. The CDR3 DNA sequence: TGTGCCAGTAGTAGGGAGGGACACAATGAGCAGTTCTTC. This encodes CASSREGHNEQFF.

The V gene is TRBV25-1, the J gene TRBJ2-2, with TRBD2 as a possible D gene (5 bases). V lost 7 bases, J lost 1 base, and 7 bases lay in between. This CDR3 contains 13 residues. Germline CDR1 and CDR2: MGHDK and SYGVNS. The chain's CDR3 is CASNGGNTGELFF. CDR3 in DNA: TGTGCCAGCAATGGAGGGAACACCGGGGAGCTGTTTTTT.

The chain combines TRBV4-1 with TRBJ1-3, with 7 bases identical to TRBD1. The CDR3 spans 16 residues. Germline V gene sequence: CDR1 MGHRA, CDR2 YSYEKL. V shed 4 bases and J 2 bases; nucleotides not matched to a gene: 8. CDR3 sequence: CASSRVETGTGNTIYF. CDR3 bases: TGCGCCAGCAGCCGGGTTGAGACAGGGACTGGAAACACCATATATTTT.

This clonotype was detected only a few times. The genes are TRBV12-3 or TRBV12-4 and TRBJ1-2; 10 bases agree with TRBD1. The CDR3 is 15 amino acids. V trimming: 4 bases; J trimming: 2 bases; junction bases outside the gene matches: 4. CDR3 region: CASSSRQGANYGYTF. CDR3 bases: TGTGCCAGCAGTTCCCGACAGGGGGCAAACTATGGCTACACCTTC.

The V call is TRBV3-1, the J call TRBJ2-6; 8 bases map to TRBD2. CDR1 and CDR2 (germline): LGHDT, YNNKEL (reference sequence). Trimming took 1 base from V and 2 from J; bases not matched to a gene: 1. The CDR3 runs 16 residues. The CDR3 DNA reads as TGTGCCAGCAGCCAAGTCGGGGGGGCTGGGGCCAACGTCCTGACTTTC. Translated: CASSQVGGAGANVLTF.

This chain uses TRBV29-1 with TRBJ2-5; possible D gene TRBD2, 7 bases. Between the trimmed V and J ends, which lost 5 bases and 7 bases, there was a span of 14 bases. Germline CDR1 reads SQVTM; CDR2 reads ANQGSEA. The CDR3 is 12 amino acids. In nucleotides, the CDR3 is TGCAGCGTTCGTGCTGGGGGGGCGACCCAGTACTTC. Protein sequence: CSVRAGGATQYF.